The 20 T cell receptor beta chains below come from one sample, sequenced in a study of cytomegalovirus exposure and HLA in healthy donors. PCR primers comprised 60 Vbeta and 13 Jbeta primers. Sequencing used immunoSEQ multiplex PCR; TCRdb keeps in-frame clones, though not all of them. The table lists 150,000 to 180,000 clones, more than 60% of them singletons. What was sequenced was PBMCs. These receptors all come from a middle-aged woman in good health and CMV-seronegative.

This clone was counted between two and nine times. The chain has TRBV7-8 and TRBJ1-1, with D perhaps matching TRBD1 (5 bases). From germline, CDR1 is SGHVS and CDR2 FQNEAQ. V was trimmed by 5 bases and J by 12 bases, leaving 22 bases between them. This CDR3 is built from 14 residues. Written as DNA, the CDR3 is TGTGCCAGCAGCCGACCCGGGGGAGGTACGCGGTCTTTCTTT. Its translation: CASSRPGGGTRSFF.

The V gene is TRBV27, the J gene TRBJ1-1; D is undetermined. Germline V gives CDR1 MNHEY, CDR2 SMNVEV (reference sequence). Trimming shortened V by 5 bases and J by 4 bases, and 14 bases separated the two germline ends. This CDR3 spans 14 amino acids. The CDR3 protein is CASSIPGVGTEAFF. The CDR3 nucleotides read TGTGCCAGCAGTATACCCGGGGTGGGCACTGAAGCTTTCTTT.

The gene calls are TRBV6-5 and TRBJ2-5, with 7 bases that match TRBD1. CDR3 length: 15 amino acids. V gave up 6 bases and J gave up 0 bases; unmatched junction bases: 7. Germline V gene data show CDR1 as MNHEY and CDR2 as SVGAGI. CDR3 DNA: TGTGCCAGCAGCCAAGAGGGACAGAACCAAGAGACCCAGTACTTC. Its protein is CASSQEGQNQETQYF.

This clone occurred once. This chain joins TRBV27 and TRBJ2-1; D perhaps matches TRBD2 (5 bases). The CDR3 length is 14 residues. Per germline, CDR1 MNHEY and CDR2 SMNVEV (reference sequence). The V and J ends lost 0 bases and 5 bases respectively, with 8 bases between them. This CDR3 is CASSLSSGNNEQFF. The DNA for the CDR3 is TGTGCCAGCAGTTTATCTTCGGGGAACAATGAGCAGTTCTTC.

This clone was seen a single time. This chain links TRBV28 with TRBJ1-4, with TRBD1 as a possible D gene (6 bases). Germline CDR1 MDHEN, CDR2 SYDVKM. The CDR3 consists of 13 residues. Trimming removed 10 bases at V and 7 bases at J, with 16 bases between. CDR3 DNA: TGTGCCATCAACCGGGACAATCGTGAAAAACTGTTTTTT. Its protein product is CAINRDNREKLFF.

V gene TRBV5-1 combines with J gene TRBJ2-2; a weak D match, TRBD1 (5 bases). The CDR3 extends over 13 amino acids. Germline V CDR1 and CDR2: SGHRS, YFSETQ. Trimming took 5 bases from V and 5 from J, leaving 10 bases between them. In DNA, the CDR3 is TGCGCCAGCAGGGACCAGGGAACCGGGGAGCTGTTTTTT. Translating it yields CASRDQGTGELFF.

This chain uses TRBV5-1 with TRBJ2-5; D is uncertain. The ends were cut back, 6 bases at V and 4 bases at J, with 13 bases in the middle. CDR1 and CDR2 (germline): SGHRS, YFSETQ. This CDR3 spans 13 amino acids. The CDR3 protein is CASTHRPGETQYF. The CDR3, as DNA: TGCGCCAGCACCCACAGACCTGGAGAGACCCAGTACTTC.

Written as DNA, the CDR3 is TGTGCCAGCAGTTTATCGTACAATGAGCAGTTCTTC. The encoded protein is CASSLSYNEQFF. J is TRBJ2-1 and V is TRBV28; D unresolved. Germline V gives CDR1 MDHEN, CDR2 SYDVKM. Trimming left V 1 base short and J 4 bases short, with 2 bases between. The CDR3 spans 12 residues.

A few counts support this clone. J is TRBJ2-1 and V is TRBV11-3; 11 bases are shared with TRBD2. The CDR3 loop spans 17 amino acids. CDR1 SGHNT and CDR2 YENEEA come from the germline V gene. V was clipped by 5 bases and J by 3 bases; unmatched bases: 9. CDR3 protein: CASSPPPSGRFYNEQFF. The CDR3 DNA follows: TGTGCCAGCAGCCCCCCCCCTAGCGGGAGGTTCTACAATGAGCAGTTCTTC.

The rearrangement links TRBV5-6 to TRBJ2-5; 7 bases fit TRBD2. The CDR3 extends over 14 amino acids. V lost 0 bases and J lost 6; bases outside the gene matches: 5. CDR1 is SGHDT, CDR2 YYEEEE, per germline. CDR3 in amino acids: CASSLVGGEKTQYF. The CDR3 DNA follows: TGTGCCAGCAGCTTGGTTGGGGGGGAGAAGACCCAGTACTTC.

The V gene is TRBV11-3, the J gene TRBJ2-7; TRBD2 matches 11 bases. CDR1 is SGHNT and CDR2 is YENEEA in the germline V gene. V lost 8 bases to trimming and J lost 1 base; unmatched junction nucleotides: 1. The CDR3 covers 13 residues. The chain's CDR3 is CASVAGGSYEQYF. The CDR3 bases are TGTGCCAGCGTAGCGGGAGGGTCCTACGAGCAGTACTTC.

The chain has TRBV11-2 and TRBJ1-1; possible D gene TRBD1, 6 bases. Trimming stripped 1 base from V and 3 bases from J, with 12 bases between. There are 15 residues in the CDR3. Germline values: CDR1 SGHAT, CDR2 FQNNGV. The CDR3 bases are TGTGCCAGCAGCTTAGCGGGGGGCGCGGACACTGAAGCTTTCTTT. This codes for CASSLAGGADTEAFF.

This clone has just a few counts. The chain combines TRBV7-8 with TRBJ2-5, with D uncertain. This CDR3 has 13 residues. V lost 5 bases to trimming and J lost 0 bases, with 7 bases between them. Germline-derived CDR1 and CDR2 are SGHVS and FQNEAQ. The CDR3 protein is CASSRGNQETQYF. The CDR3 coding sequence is TGTGCCAGCAGCCGCGGAAACCAAGAGACCCAGTACTTC.

This CDR3 is CASSLGREASIVYTF. Here the CDR3 DNA reads TGTGCCAGCAGCCTCGGTCGGGAGGCGTCTATAGTCTACACCTTC. This chain joins TRBV13 and TRBJ1-2, with unresolved D. V was cut by 5 bases and J by 10 bases, with 23 bases left in between. The CDR3 covers 15 residues. Per germline, CDR1 PRHDT and CDR2 FYEKMQ (reference sequence).

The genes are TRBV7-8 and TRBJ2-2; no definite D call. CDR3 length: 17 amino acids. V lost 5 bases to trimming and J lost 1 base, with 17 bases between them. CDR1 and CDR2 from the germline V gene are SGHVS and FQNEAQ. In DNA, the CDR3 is TGTGCCAGCAGCAACACCCCAGGTTTCAAGAACACCGGGGAGCTGTTTTTT. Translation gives CASSNTPGFKNTGELFF.

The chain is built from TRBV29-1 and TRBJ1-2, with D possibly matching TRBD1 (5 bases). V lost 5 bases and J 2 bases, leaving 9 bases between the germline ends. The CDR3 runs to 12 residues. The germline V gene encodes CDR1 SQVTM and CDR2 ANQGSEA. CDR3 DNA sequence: TGCAGCGTTCACGGGGGGAACTATGGCTACACCTTC. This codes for CSVHGGNYGYTF. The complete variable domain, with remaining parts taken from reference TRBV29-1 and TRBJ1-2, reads SAVISQKPSRDICQRGTSLTIQCQVDSQVTMMFWYRQQPGQSLTLIATANQGSEATYESGFVIDKFPISRPNLTFSTLTVSNMSPEDSSIYLCSVHGGNYGYTFGSGTRLTVV.

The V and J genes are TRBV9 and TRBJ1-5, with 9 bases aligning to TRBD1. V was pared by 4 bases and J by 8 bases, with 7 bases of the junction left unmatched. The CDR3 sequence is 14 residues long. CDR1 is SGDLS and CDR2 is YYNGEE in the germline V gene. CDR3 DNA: TGTGCCAGCAGCCCTATCGGGGACAGGGAGCCCCAGCATTTT. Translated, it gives CASSPIGDREPQHF.

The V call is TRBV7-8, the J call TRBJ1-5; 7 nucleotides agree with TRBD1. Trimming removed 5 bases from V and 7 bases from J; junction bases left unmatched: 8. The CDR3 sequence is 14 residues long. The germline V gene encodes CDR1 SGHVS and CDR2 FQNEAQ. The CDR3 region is CASSPGQAQQPQHF. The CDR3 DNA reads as TGTGCCAGCAGCCCTGGACAGGCTCAACAGCCCCAGCATTTT.

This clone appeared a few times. CDR3 nucleotide sequence: TGCGCCAGCAGCGAACTGGACAGGGGCAATAATTCACCCCTCCACTTT. This codes for CASSELDRGNNSPLHF. The chain carries TRBV5-1 and TRBJ1-6, with 9 bases that match TRBD1. V lost 4 bases, J lost 5 bases, and 7 bases stayed unmatched. CDR3 length equals 16 residues. In germline, CDR1 is SGHRS, CDR2 YFSETQ.

The CDR3 coding sequence is TGTGCCAGCAGTGGGGACACTTACGAGCAGTACTTC. Its protein product is CASSGDTYEQYF. This chain joins TRBV6-1 and TRBJ2-7; D is possibly TRBD1 (6 bases). Germline V gives CDR1 MNHNS, CDR2 SASEGT. The CDR3 is 12 amino acids. V gave up 4 bases and J gave up 4 bases, with 8 bases separating them.